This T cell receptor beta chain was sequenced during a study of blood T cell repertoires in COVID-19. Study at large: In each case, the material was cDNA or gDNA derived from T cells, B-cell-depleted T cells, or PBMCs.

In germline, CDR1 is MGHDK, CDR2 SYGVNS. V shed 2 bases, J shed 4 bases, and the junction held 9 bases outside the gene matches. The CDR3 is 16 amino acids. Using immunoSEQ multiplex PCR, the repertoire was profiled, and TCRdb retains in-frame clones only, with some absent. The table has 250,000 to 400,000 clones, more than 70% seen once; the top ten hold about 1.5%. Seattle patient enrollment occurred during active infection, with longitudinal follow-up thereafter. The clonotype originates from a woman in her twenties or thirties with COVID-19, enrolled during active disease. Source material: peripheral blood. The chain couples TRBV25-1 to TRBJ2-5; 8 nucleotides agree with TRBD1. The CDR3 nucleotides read TGTGCCAGCAGTGAACAGACAGGGGTACTCGGAGAGACCCAGTACTTC. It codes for CASSEQTGVLGETQYF.